The rows below give T cell receptor beta chains drawn from one sample of a study of cytomegalovirus exposure and HLA in healthy donors. TCRdb's table, derived via immunoSEQ multiplex PCR, lists solely in-frame clones and lacks some. The sample includes approximately 92,000 clones, around 81% of them seen just once. Sequencing was performed on PBMCs. Every receptor here comes from a woman in her 70s in good health and CMV-seropositive. The CDR3 runs from the conserved cysteine through the conserved F or W. Fields, in order: clone size, V gene, J gene, D gene, CDR3 protein, CDR3 DNA. D genes are given only for firm matches. The listing skips clone size in some rows; elsewhere it reads once, few, many or a size class.

once	TRBV18	TRBJ1-6	NA	CASSTELGSPLHF	TGTGCCAGCTCAACCGAGCTTGGTTCACCCCTCCACTTT
NA	TRBV7-9	TRBJ2-5	TRBD2	CASSAGLAGEGETQYF	TGTGCCAGCAGCGCCGGACTAGCGGGAGAGGGAGAGACCCAGTACTTC
NA	TRBV7-6	TRBJ2-5	NA	CASNSKPQGVKETQYF	TGTGCCAGCAACTCAAAACCCCAGGGCGTAAAAGAGACCCAGTACTTC
NA	TRBV9	TRBJ1-5	NA	CASSGPGTLNQPQHF	TGTGCCAGCAGCGGGCCCGGGACACTAAATCAGCCCCAGCATTTT
NA	TRBV11-2	TRBJ2-7	NA	CASSLVQGVYEQYF	TGTGCCAGCAGCTTAGTACAGGGCGTCTACGAGCAGTACTTC
NA	TRBV2	TRBJ2-2	NA	CASKDSTNTGELFF	TGTGCCAGCAAGGACAGCACGAACACCGGGGAGCTGTTTTTT
few	TRBV6-5	TRBJ2-5	NA	CASRLTGQETQYF	TGTGCCAGCAGATTAACAGGGCAAGAGACCCAGTACTTC
NA	TRBV14	TRBJ1-2	TRBD1	CASSQGTGRYGYTF	TGTGCCAGCAGCCAGGGGACAGGCCGGTATGGCTACACCTTC
NA	TRBV6-1	TRBJ2-1	TRBD2	CASKRTSEGEQFF	TGTGCCAGCAAAAGGACTAGCGAGGGTGAGCAGTTCTTC
NA	TRBV6-6	TRBJ1-4	TRBD1	CASSAAPGQGAQKLFF	TGTGCCAGCAGCGCCGCCCCGGGACAGGGGGCGCAGAAACTGTTTTTT
few	TRBV19	TRBJ1-5	NA	CASTSERAGSNQPQHF	TGTGCCAGTACCTCGGAGAGGGCGGGTAGCAATCAGCCCCAGCATTTT